The 30 T cell receptor beta chains presented below share a single source sample, sequenced in a study of cytomegalovirus exposure and HLA in healthy donors. PCR employed 60 Vbeta and 13 Jbeta primers. Clones were read by immunoSEQ multiplex PCR, and TCRdb kept only the in-frame ones, dropping some. The sample shows 200,000 to 250,000 clones, about four fifths of them seen only once. The sequencing input was PBMCs. These receptors all stem from a man aged 30 to 45 in good health and CMV-seronegative.

The gene calls are TRBV6-5 and TRBJ2-2, with 10 positions matching TRBD1. Germline-derived CDR1 and CDR2 are MNHEY and SVGAGI. The V segment lost 2 bases and the J segment 1 base; nucleotides outside the gene matches: 1. The CDR3 spans 16 residues. The CDR3 DNA is TGTGCCAGCAGTTACGGGACAGGGGTGAACACCGGGGAGCTGTTTTTT. This codes for CASSYGTGVNTGELFF.

The V call is TRBV9, the J call TRBJ2-1; TRBD2 matches at 7 bases. Trimming cost V 4 bases and J 5 bases; bases outside gene matches: 15. In germline, CDR1 is SGDLS, CDR2 YYNGEE. This CDR3 is built from 17 residues. The CDR3 bases are TGTGCCAGCAGCTCCCTCCCCGCGGGGGTTTTGGACAATGAGCAGTTCTTC. Protein sequence: CASSSLPAGVLDNEQFF. The full variable domain, rest sourced from reference TRBV9 and TRBJ2-1, is DSGVTQTPKHLITATGQRVTLRCSPRSGDLSVYWYQQSLDQGLQFLIQYYNGEERAKGNILERFSAQQFPDLHSELNLSSLELGDSALYFCASSSLPAGVLDNEQFFGPGTRLTVL.

The chain carries TRBV5-8 and TRBJ1-1, with D perhaps matching TRBD1 (6 bases). The CDR3 covers 12 residues. V was cut by 4 bases and J by 6 bases, with 10 bases left in between. Germline V CDR1 and CDR2: SGHTS, YDEGEE. In nucleotides, the CDR3 is TGTGCCAGCAGCCGCAGGGGTCCTGAAGCTTTCTTT. As protein: CASSRRGPEAFF.

V gene TRBV29-1 combines with J gene TRBJ2-7; TRBD1 matches at 7 bases. J gave up 0 bases and V 4 bases, and 6 bases lay outside the gene matches. In germline, CDR1 is SQVTM, CDR2 ANQGSEA. CDR3 length: 14 residues. The CDR3 sequence: CSVVRQGTSYEQYF. The CDR3 DNA reads TGCAGCGTTGTAAGACAGGGTACCTCCTACGAGCAGTACTTC.

The gene calls are TRBV28 and TRBJ1-2; 7 bases fit TRBD1. CDR1 MDHEN and CDR2 SYDVKM come from the germline V gene. V trimming: 5 bases; J trimming: 4 bases; junction bases outside the gene matches: 13. The length of the CDR3 is 16 residues. The CDR3 DNA is TGTGCCAGCAGTCCAGGGGGACAGCCTCGTACCTATGGCTACACCTTC. Translated: CASSPGGQPRTYGYTF.

The V call is TRBV6-5, the J call TRBJ2-2; 8 bases agree with TRBD2. J lost 7 bases, V lost 4 bases, and 8 bases had no gene match. CDR1 is MNHEY and CDR2 is SVGAGI in the germline V gene. This CDR3 has 15 amino acids. The CDR3: CASSSQAGAGGELFF. CDR3 DNA: TGTGCCAGCAGTTCTCAAGCGGGGGCGGGCGGGGAGCTGTTTTTT.

Points on this clone: The CDR3 carries no conserved terminal phenylalanine or tryptophan, so it likely arises from a read error. The DNA is left out, because the CDR3 cannot be placed on it with certainty; the CDR3 is given as TCRdb lists it. The chain carries TRBV21-1 and TRBJ1-1; TRBD1 reflects the table's D call only, with no check against the DNA. TRBV21-1 is a listed pseudogene. The CDR3 adds up to 12 amino acids, both ends counted. The CDR3 loop reads CASSTQGVEAFL.

The chain couples TRBV4-2 to TRBJ2-1; 10 bases are shared with TRBD1. Trimming took 5 bases from V and 6 from J; bases not matched to a gene: 10. The CDR3 spans 16 residues. The germline gives CDR1 LGHNA, CDR2 YNFKEQ. CDR3 loop: CASSSLRDRGFNEQFF. DNA for the CDR3: TGTGCCAGCAGCTCTTTAAGGGACAGGGGATTCAATGAGCAGTTCTTC.

V gene TRBV28 combines with J gene TRBJ2-7, with 8 nucleotides matching TRBD2. Per the germline V gene, CDR1 is MDHEN and CDR2 is SYDVKM. V shed 7 bases and J 4 bases; nucleotides not matched to a gene: 12. CDR3 length: 15 residues. The CDR3 bases are TGTGCCAGCACCCGGGGGGGGGTAGGTCGGTACGAGCAGTACTTC. Its protein is CASTRGGVGRYEQYF. Drawing the rest from reference TRBV28 and TRBJ2-7, the complete variable domain is DVKVTQSSRYLVKRTGEKVFLECVQDMDHENMFWYRQDPGLGLRLIYFSYDVKMKEKGDIPEGYSVSREKKERFSLILESASTNQTSMYLCASTRGGVGRYEQYFGPGTRLTVT.

The CDR3 region has the DNA TGTGCCAGCAGCCCCATGGATACGCAGTATTTT. Translation: CASSPMDTQYF. The chain recombines TRBV7-9 with TRBJ2-3; D gene ambiguous. This CDR3 contains 11 residues. Trimming removed 5 bases at V and 6 bases at J, with 6 bases between. The germline gives CDR1 SEHNR, CDR2 FQNEAQ (reference sequence).

The rearrangement uses TRBV6-6 and TRBJ1-4, with a tentative D call TRBD1 (5 bases). CDR3 length: 12 amino acids. The ends were cut back, 8 bases at V and 6 bases at J, with 10 bases in the middle. Per germline, CDR1 MNHNY and CDR2 SVGAGI (reference sequence). DNA of the CDR3: TGTGCCAGCGGGGGACTAGATGAAAAACTGTTTTTT. It encodes CASGGLDEKLFF.

The rearrangement links TRBV5-6 to TRBJ2-1, with D possibly being TRBD2 (7 bases). The length of the CDR3 is 16 residues. V lost 4 bases, J lost 0 bases, and 14 bases lay in between. The germline V gene encodes CDR1 SGHDT and CDR2 YYEEEE. The CDR3 here is CASSGGALHSYNEQFF. The CDR3 region has the DNA TGTGCCAGCAGCGGGGGGGCACTACACTCCTACAATGAGCAGTTCTTC. Filled out from reference TRBV5-6 and TRBJ2-1, the complete variable domain reads DAGVTQSPTHLIKTRGQQVTLRCSPKSGHDTVSWYQQALGQGPQFIFQYYEEEERQRGNFPDRFSGHQFPNYSSELNVNALLLGDSALYLCASSGGALHSYNEQFFGPGTRLTVL.

This chain connects TRBV13 to TRBJ2-7; 11 bases fit TRBD1. The trim removed 5 bases at V and 7 bases at J, leaving 7 bases unmatched. The germline V gene encodes CDR1 PRHDT and CDR2 FYEKMQ (reference sequence). The CDR3 contains 14 residues. CDR3 region: CASSGRTGGGEQYF. The CDR3 coding sequence is TGTGCCAGCAGCGGTCGGACAGGGGGCGGAGAGCAGTACTTC.

The chain has TRBV9 and TRBJ2-7, with TRBD2 matching over 9 bases. CDR1 is SGDLS and CDR2 is YYNGEE in the germline V gene. The CDR3 is made up of 16 amino acids. V gave up 0 bases and J gave up 5 bases; unmatched junction bases: 9. CDR3 sequence: CASSVVPGLALHEQYF. The CDR3 bases are TGTGCCAGCAGCGTAGTCCCCGGACTAGCGCTGCACGAGCAGTACTTC.

The rearrangement links TRBV5-1 to TRBJ2-3; tentatively, D is TRBD2 (5 bases). The V and J ends lost 4 bases and 2 bases respectively, with 11 bases between them. Germline loops: CDR1 SGHRS, CDR2 YFSETQ. This CDR3 spans 14 amino acids. CDR3 nucleotides: TGCGCCAGCAGCCCGGACTCCTCCACAGATACGCAGTATTTT. Its translation is CASSPDSSTDTQYF. The full variable domain, in which reference TRBV5-1 and TRBJ2-3 provide the parts outside the CDR3, is KAGVTQTPRYLIKTRGQQVTLSCSPISGHRSVSWYQQTPGQGLQFLFEYFSETQRNKGNFPGRFSGRQFSNSRSEMNVSTLELGDSALYLCASSPDSSTDTQYFGPGTRLTVL.

The chain couples TRBV13 to TRBJ2-3, with 12 bases matching TRBD2. CDR3 length equals 14 residues. V lost 5 bases to trimming and J lost 8 bases; unmatched junction nucleotides: 5. Germline V gene lookup returns CDR1 PRHDT and CDR2 FYEKMQ (reference sequence). This chain's CDR3 is CASSPSSGGVTQYF. CDR3 coding DNA: TGTGCCAGCAGCCCTTCTAGCGGGGGGGTTACGCAGTATTTT.

As concerns this clone: This sample also contains other DNA sequences that code for the same CDR3. The V gene is TRBV7-9, the J gene TRBJ1-3; 7 bases align to TRBD1. This CDR3 is 16 amino acids long. Per the germline V gene, CDR1 is SEHNR and CDR2 is FQNEAQ (reference sequence). V trimming: 0 bases; J trimming: 0 bases; junction bases outside the gene matches: 2. The CDR3 reads CASSLATGVSGNTIYF. For the CDR3, the DNA is TGTGCCAGCAGCTTAGCAACAGGGGTCTCTGGAAACACCATATATTTT.

CDR3 bases: TGTGCCAGCAGTGAAGGAGGGGACATCTGGGTCGCGAATACGCAGTATTTT. Amino acid sequence: CASSEGGDIWVANTQYF. The chain is built from TRBV2 and TRBJ2-3, with D perhaps TRBD1 (6 bases). Germline assignment: CDR1 SNHLY and CDR2 FYNNEI. The CDR3 contains 17 residues. Trimming left V 1 base short and J 7 bases short, with 21 bases between.

This chain connects TRBV7-8 to TRBJ1-1; 8 positions match TRBD1. This CDR3 spans 15 amino acids. The V and J ends lost 5 bases and 3 bases, in that order; junction bases with no gene match: 8. CDR1 and CDR2 from the germline V gene are SGHVS and FQNEAQ. In nucleotides, the CDR3 is TGTGCCAGCAGCATTCCTCAGGGGGCGTACACTGAAGCTTTCTTT. This encodes CASSIPQGAYTEAFF.

V gene TRBV20-1 combines with J gene TRBJ2-5, with D unresolved. The CDR3 runs to 9 residues. The ends were cut back, 7 bases at V and 7 bases at J, with 7 bases in the middle. Per the germline V gene, CDR1 is DFQATT and CDR2 is SNEGSKA (reference sequence). CDR3 amino acids: CSVSGTQYF. CDR3 in DNA: TGCAGTGTGTCAGGGACCCAGTACTTC.

The V gene is TRBV5-4, the J gene TRBJ1-2, with D possibly being TRBD1 (5 bases). Germline CDR1 and CDR2: SGHNT and YYREEE (reference sequence). V was pared by 1 base and J by 2 bases, with 9 bases between. The CDR3 runs 14 residues. CDR3 in DNA: TGTGCCAGCAGCTTGCCGGGGGGAAACTATGGCTACACCTTC. It translates to CASSLPGGNYGYTF.

This clone turned up a few times. The chain combines TRBV4-1 with TRBJ2-2, with D possibly matching TRBD1 (6 bases). Trimming shortened V by 4 bases and J by 5 bases, and 11 bases separated the two germline ends. In germline, CDR1 is MGHRA, CDR2 YSYEKL. The CDR3 length is 14 residues. CDR3 sequence reads: CASSPRGGTGELFF. CDR3 sequence (DNA): TGCGCCAGCAGCCCGAGAGGGGGAACCGGGGAGCTGTTTTTT.

The chain carries TRBV28 and TRBJ1-6; weak D call: TRBD1 (6 bases). The CDR3 sequence is 14 residues long. Germline assignment: CDR1 MDHEN and CDR2 SYDVKM. Trimming shortened V by 7 bases and J by 8 bases, and 15 bases separated the two germline ends. The CDR3 DNA follows: TGTGCCAGCAAAACAGGGAGACGTGATTCACCCCTCCACTTT. It is translated as CASKTGRRDSPLHF.

This chain uses TRBV7-3 with TRBJ2-2; TRBD1 is a possible D gene (6 bases). The CDR3 loop spans 18 amino acids. CDR1 is SGHTA and CDR2 is FQGTGA in the germline V gene. V lost 2 bases to trimming and J lost 6 bases, with 22 bases between them. CDR3 region: CASSLSPSLTGWPGELFF. The CDR3 coding sequence is TGTGCCAGCAGCTTATCCCCCTCTCTAACAGGGTGGCCCGGGGAGCTGTTTTTT.

The chain joins TRBV7-2 to TRBJ1-5; D possibly corresponds to TRBD1 (5 bases). V was cut by 1 base and J by 3 bases, with 13 bases left in between. The CDR3 runs 16 residues. Per the germline V gene, CDR1 is SGHTA and CDR2 is FQGNSA. In nucleotides, the CDR3 is TGTGCCAGCAGCTTAGATGGGGCAGGGCCCAATCAGCCCCAGCATTTT. Translating gives CASSLDGAGPNQPQHF.

This clone was counted a single time. The chain employs TRBV5-6 and TRBJ1-5; 8 nucleotides line up with TRBD1. Germline values: CDR1 SGHDT, CDR2 YYEEEE. Trimming at V came to 3 bases and at J to 5 bases, leaving 7 bases not matched to a gene. CDR3 length: 15 residues. The DNA for the CDR3 is TGTGCCAGCAGCTACGGACAGGGTGTCTATCAGCCCCAGCATTTT. Translated, it gives CASSYGQGVYQPQHF. The full variable domain, its missing parts supplied by reference TRBV5-6 and TRBJ1-5, is DAGVTQSPTHLIKTRGQQVTLRCSPKSGHDTVSWYQQALGQGPQFIFQYYEEEERQRGNFPDRFSGHQFPNYSSELNVNALLLGDSALYLCASSYGQGVYQPQHFGDGTRLSIL.

J is TRBJ2-7 and V is TRBV6-6, with 11 positions matching TRBD1. This CDR3 comprises 16 residues. Germline loops: CDR1 MNHNY, CDR2 SVGAGI (reference sequence). Trimming took 5 bases from V and 3 from J; bases not matched to a gene: 9. The CDR3: CASSGLGQGVGYEQYF. The CDR3 DNA reads as TGTGCCAGCAGTGGCCTGGGACAGGGGGTTGGCTACGAGCAGTACTTC.

Here the CDR3 DNA reads TGTGCCAGCAGCATAAAGACAGGGGGTTCCTACGAGCAGTACTTC. It encodes CASSIKTGGSYEQYF. This chain uses TRBV14 with TRBJ2-7; TRBD1 agrees at 9 bases. Per the germline V gene, CDR1 is SGHDN and CDR2 is FVKESK. The CDR3 totals 15 residues. V was pared by 5 bases and J by 1 base, with 6 bases of the junction left unmatched.

This chain joins TRBV28 and TRBJ2-7, with 10 bases lining up with TRBD1. Germline V CDR1 and CDR2: MDHEN, SYDVKM. V lost 6 bases to trimming and J lost 3 bases; unmatched junction nucleotides: 8. CDR3 length equals 15 residues. The CDR3 here is CASSPQGTGVYEQYF. The CDR3 region has the DNA TGTGCCAGCAGCCCACAGGGGACAGGGGTCTACGAGCAGTACTTC.

The chain joins TRBV27 to TRBJ2-7; 12 bases map to TRBD2. Trimming cost V 7 bases and J 3 bases; bases outside gene matches: 10. This CDR3 is 16 amino acids long. The germline gives CDR1 MNHEY, CDR2 SMNVEV (reference sequence). CDR3 in amino acids: CASTHRASGGGYEQYF. CDR3 nucleotide sequence: TGTGCCAGCACCCACCGCGCTAGCGGGGGGGGCTACGAGCAGTACTTC.